This TCR beta chain was sequenced in a study of control samples from healthy donors and cancer patients. The table came from immunoSEQ multiplex PCR; TCRdb's copy has only in-frame clones and leaves some out. The table lists about 130,000 clones, roughly 87% of them singletons. The length of the CDR3 is 18 residues. The germline gives CDR1 SGHTA, CDR2 FQGNSA. The germline V and J ends were trimmed by 4 bases and 1 base, with 23 bases remaining between them. This TCR came from a man younger than 35 in good health. Sequencing used blood. This rearrangement joins TRBV7-2 to TRBJ2-7, with D possibly being TRBD2 (7 bases). CDR3 in amino acids: CASSSRGRGAGGSYEQYF. CDR3 bases: TGTGCCAGCAGCTCCAGGGGAAGGGGAGCCGGGGGGTCCTACGAGCAGTACTTC.